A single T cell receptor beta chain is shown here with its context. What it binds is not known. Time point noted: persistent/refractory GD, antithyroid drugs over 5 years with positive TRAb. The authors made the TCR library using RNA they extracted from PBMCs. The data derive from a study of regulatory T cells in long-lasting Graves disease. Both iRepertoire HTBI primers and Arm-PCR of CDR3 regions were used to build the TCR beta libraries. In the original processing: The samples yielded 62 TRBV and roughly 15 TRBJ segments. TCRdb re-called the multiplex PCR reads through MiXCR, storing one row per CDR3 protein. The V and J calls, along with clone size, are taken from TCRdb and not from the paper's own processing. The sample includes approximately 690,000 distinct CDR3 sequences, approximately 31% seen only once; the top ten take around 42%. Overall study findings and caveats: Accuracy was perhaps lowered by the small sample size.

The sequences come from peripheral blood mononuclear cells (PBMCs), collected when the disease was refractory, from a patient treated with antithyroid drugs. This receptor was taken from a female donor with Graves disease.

CDR3 DNA sequence: TGTGCCAGCAGCCTAGACAGGAATTATAATGAAAAACTGTTTTTT. This encodes CASSLDRNYNEKLFF. This chain joins TRBV7-2 and TRBJ1-4, with D possibly TRBD1 on 6 matching bases. Trimming took off 5 bases at V and 4 bases at J, with 14 bases between the two ends. Looked up from germline, CDR1 is SGHTA and CDR2 is FQGNSA. CDR3 length: 15 amino acids. The full variable domain, rest sourced from reference TRBV7-2 and TRBJ1-4, is GAGVSQSPSNKVTEKGKDVELRCDPISGHTALYWYRQSLGQGLEFLIYFQGNSAPDKSGLPSDRFSAERTGGSVSTLTIQRTQQEDSAVYLCASSLDRNYNEKLFFGSGTQLSVL.